This entry concerns a single T cell receptor beta chain. The data stem from a study of technical replicates of blood from a few donors. This table comes from immunoSEQ multiplex PCR, and its TCRdb copy is limited to in-frame clones, with some not included. The sample records fewer than 85,000 clones, approximately 96% being singletons. V lost 0 bases, J lost 10 bases, and 8 bases stayed unmatched. The CDR3 runs 15 residues. The germline V gene encodes CDR1 MNHEY and CDR2 SVGAGI. This receptor was taken from a human donor in good health. Material: T cells isolated from PBMCs. The V call is TRBV6-5, the J call TRBJ2-1; 8 nucleotides line up with TRBD2. The CDR3 sequence: CASSYSASGYGEQFF. CDR3 DNA sequence: TGTGCCAGCAGTTACTCGGCTAGCGGGTATGGGGAGCAGTTCTTC.